These 17 T cell receptor beta chains were all obtained from the same sample, sequenced in a study of T-cell reconstitution after alpha-beta-depleted transplantation in children. Unique molecular identifiers were incorporated when the TCRbeta library was constructed. TCRdb re-analysed the PCR reads in MiXCR, keeping a single row per CDR3 protein. The sample carries fewer than 400,000 distinct CDR3 sequences, around 20% recorded once. This sample comprised PBMCs, mostly from graft donor cells, obtained 180 days after TCRalphabeta/CD19-depleted stem cell transplant. The origin of the receptors is a male patient between 10 and 17 years old who had a stem cell transplant for acute lymphoblastic leukemia, so the T cells may come from the graft donor.

The chain combines TRBV20-1 with TRBJ2-3, with TRBD2 matching 7 bases. CDR1 is DFQATT and CDR2 is SNEGSKA in the germline V gene (reference sequence). Unmatched junction bases numbered 7, after V lost 5 bases and J lost 5 bases. CDR3 length: 13 residues. The CDR3 sequence is CSAQLRTRDTQYF. Written as DNA, the CDR3 is TGCAGTGCTCAACTTCGGACTAGAGATACGCAGTATTTT.

CDR3 nucleotides: TGTGCCAGCGGTCCGGGCCCTCTGGGGGGAGAGACCCAGTACTTC. This translates into CASGPGPLGGETQYF. The chain carries TRBV7-8 and TRBJ2-5, with D possibly matching TRBD2 (6 bases). This CDR3 is built from 15 residues. Germline assignment: CDR1 SGHVS and CDR2 FQNEAQ. Trimming took off 8 bases at V and 4 bases at J, with 20 bases between the two ends.

This chain uses TRBV7-9 with TRBJ2-1, with a tentative D call TRBD2 (6 bases). Germline V gene lookup returns CDR1 SEHNR and CDR2 FQNEAQ (reference sequence). This CDR3 is 13 amino acids long. V dropped 2 bases and J dropped 6 bases, with 8 bases sitting between them. The CDR3 reads CASSLRTTNEQFF. The CDR3 bases are TGTGCCAGCAGCTTAAGGACTACCAATGAGCAGTTCTTC.

The rearrangement joins TRBV12-3 or TRBV12-4 to TRBJ1-2; D is uncertain. Trimming cost V 6 bases and J 8 bases, with 13 bases left between them. The CDR3 is 12 residues long. Here the CDR3 reads CASSVKNRGYTF. As DNA, the CDR3 is TGTGCCAGCAGCGTGAAGAATCGCGGCTACACCTTC.

This clonotype was seen a handful of times. The chain couples TRBV4-2 to TRBJ2-2; 9 bases line up with TRBD2. V lost 0 bases to trimming and J lost 5 bases; unmatched junction nucleotides: 7. The germline gives CDR1 LGHNA, CDR2 YNFKEQ. The CDR3 has 17 amino acids. CDR3 in DNA: TGTGCCAGCAGCCAAGATAGGGCTAGCGGGGATACCGGGGAGCTGTTTTTT. Its translation is CASSQDRASGDTGELFF.

The chain has TRBV7-2 and TRBJ2-1, with D possibly TRBD2 on 5 matching bases. This CDR3 region has 16 residues. V was shortened by 5 bases and J by 6 bases, with 20 bases between the two germline ends. Germline V lookup: CDR1 SGHTA, CDR2 FQGNSA. This CDR3 is CASSPSGSGPFNEQFF. CDR3 coding DNA: TGTGCCAGCAGCCCCTCGGGAAGCGGACCTTTCAATGAGCAGTTCTTC.

The V gene is TRBV5-1, the J gene TRBJ2-5; a possible D gene is TRBD1 (5 bases). V shed 0 bases and J shed 4 bases, with 13 bases lying between them. Germline V gives CDR1 SGHRS, CDR2 YFSETQ. The CDR3 is made up of 15 amino acids. In DNA, the CDR3 is TGCGCCAGCAGCTTGGCCGCCAGGGCCCTAGAGACCCAGTACTTC. It translates to CASSLAARALETQYF. Complete variable domain (other parts from reference TRBV5-1 and TRBJ2-5): KAGVTQTPRYLIKTRGQQVTLSCSPISGHRSVSWYQQTPGQGLQFLFEYFSETQRNKGNFPGRFSGRQFSNSRSEMNVSTLELGDSALYLCASSLAARALETQYFGPGTRLLVL.

V is TRBV5-1 and J is TRBJ2-7; 12 positions agree with TRBD2. V was clipped by 6 bases and J by 6 bases; unmatched bases: 4. CDR3 length equals 13 residues. Germline lookup yields CDR1 SGHRS and CDR2 YFSETQ. The CDR3 coding sequence is TGCGCCAGCACGACTAGCGGGAGTGGCGAGCAGTACTTC. Its protein is CASTTSGSGEQYF.

The rearrangement links TRBV7-3 to TRBJ2-2; 9 bases line up with TRBD2. CDR1 and CDR2 (germline): SGHTA, FQGTGA. With 2 bases clipped from V and 13 bases from J, the junction kept 8 bases outside the gene matches. The CDR3 contains 14 residues. The CDR3 DNA reads as TGTGCCAGCAGCTTACGGGGCCAAGCGGGAGGGCTGTTTTTT. It codes for CASSLRGQAGGLFF.

V is TRBV11-2 and J is TRBJ1-3; D is perhaps TRBD1 (5 bases). Per the germline V gene, CDR1 is SGHAT and CDR2 is FQNNGV. This CDR3 has 16 amino acids. V lost 4 bases to trimming and J lost 7 bases, with 20 bases between them. CDR3 amino acids: CASSSPRDRKLNTIYF. CDR3 DNA sequence: TGTGCCAGCAGCTCCCCTCGGGACCGCAAACTTAACACCATATATTTT.

The chain joins TRBV10-3 to TRBJ2-7, with a tentative D call TRBD1 (5 bases). The CDR3 covers 12 residues. CDR1 and CDR2 (germline): ENHRY, SYGVKD. V shed 4 bases and J shed 2 bases, with 6 bases lying between them. The CDR3 protein is CAISAGTYEQYF. DNA of the CDR3: TGTGCCATCAGTGCAGGGACCTACGAGCAGTACTTC.

In regard to this clonotype: The germline gene is not matched at one end of the junction; a read error may be the cause. The V call is TRBV20-1, the J call TRBJ1-5; D possibly corresponds to TRBD1 (6 bases). Germline lookup yields CDR1 DFQATT and CDR2 SNEGSKA (reference sequence). The CDR3 is 16 residues long. As DNA, the CDR3 is TGCCGTGCCGCTGTCGGGGGGCGCTGGGTCAATCAGCCCCAGCATTTT. This codes for CRAAVGGRWVNQPQHF.

The table lists this clonotype with a few counts. The CDR3 sequence: CASSLALLGNTEAFF. CDR3 nucleotides: TGTGCCAGCAGTTTAGCGCTACTGGGGAACACTGAAGCTTTCTTT. The chain carries TRBV12-3 or TRBV12-4 and TRBJ1-1; D ambiguous. This CDR3 is 15 amino acids long. Trimming took off 0 bases at V and 1 base at J, with 9 bases between the two ends.

This clonotype was counted only a few times. V usage is TRBV20-1 and J usage is TRBJ2-1; 11 nucleotides match TRBD1. V lost 1 base, J lost 1 base, and 24 bases stayed unmatched. The germline gives CDR1 DFQATT, CDR2 SNEGSKA (reference sequence). The CDR3 length is 23 residues. The CDR3 nucleotides read TGCAGTGCTAGAGGCCTCCGGGACAGGGGGTATGTAGCGGGAGCTCTTTCCTACAATGAGCAGTTCTTC. It codes for CSARGLRDRGYVAGALSYNEQFF.

The CDR3 loop is CASSPSSGTGYNEQFF. Written as DNA, the CDR3 is TGTGCCAGCAGCCCTAGTAGCGGGACGGGGTACAATGAGCAGTTCTTC. The chain links TRBV7-3 to TRBJ2-1; TRBD2 matches at 8 bases. Germline trimming cut 5 bases from V and 4 bases from J; bases unmatched to any gene: 10. The CDR3 covers 16 residues. The germline gives CDR1 SGHTA, CDR2 FQGTGA.

The table lists this clonotype with a few counts. The chain combines TRBV7-8 with TRBJ2-1; no firm D call. In germline, CDR1 is SGHVS, CDR2 FQNEAQ. This CDR3 contains 15 residues. Trimming removed 0 bases at V and 7 bases at J, with 13 bases between. CDR3 residues: CASSLAEQVGNEQFF. The DNA of the CDR3 is TGTGCCAGCAGCTTAGCTGAACAAGTAGGGAATGAGCAGTTCTTC.

The J gene is TRBJ2-1, the V gene TRBV18, with a tentative D call TRBD2 (6 bases). Looked up from germline, CDR1 is KGHSH and CDR2 is LQKENI. The CDR3 runs 14 residues. Trimming removed 2 bases from V and 8 bases from J, with 13 bases in between. This chain's CDR3 is CASSPNGRNDEQFF. DNA for the CDR3: TGTGCCAGCTCACCAAACGGGAGAAACGATGAGCAGTTCTTC.